This T cell receptor beta chain was sequenced during a study of T-cell reconstitution after alpha-beta-depleted transplantation in children. General study points: Hyperexpanded clones declined; after one year, newly produced T cells mostly supplied diversity.

This clonotype was counted between two and nine times. Its matching antigen is unknown. V lost 2 bases and J lost 9; bases outside the gene matches: 12. CDR1 and CDR2 from the germline V gene are ENHRY and SYGVKD. This CDR3 is built from 16 residues. Unique molecular identifiers were used to barcode this TCRbeta library. TCRdb recomputed calls from the PCR reads with MiXCR, one row per CDR3 protein. The sample yields a few hundred thousand distinct CDR3 sequences, roughly 13% seen once. The J gene is TRBJ2-1, the V gene TRBV10-3; the match to TRBD2 covers 8 bases. The origin of this receptor is a male patient aged 10-17 years who had a stem cell transplant for acute myeloid leukemia, so the T cells may come from the graft donor. The sample in question was PBMCs, mostly from graft donor cells, obtained 360 days after TCRalphabeta/CD19-depleted stem cell transplant. The CDR3 coding sequence is TGTGCCATCAGTGAGCACGCCGGGACTAGTATCAGTGAGCAGTTCTTC. This translates into CAISEHAGTSISEQFF.